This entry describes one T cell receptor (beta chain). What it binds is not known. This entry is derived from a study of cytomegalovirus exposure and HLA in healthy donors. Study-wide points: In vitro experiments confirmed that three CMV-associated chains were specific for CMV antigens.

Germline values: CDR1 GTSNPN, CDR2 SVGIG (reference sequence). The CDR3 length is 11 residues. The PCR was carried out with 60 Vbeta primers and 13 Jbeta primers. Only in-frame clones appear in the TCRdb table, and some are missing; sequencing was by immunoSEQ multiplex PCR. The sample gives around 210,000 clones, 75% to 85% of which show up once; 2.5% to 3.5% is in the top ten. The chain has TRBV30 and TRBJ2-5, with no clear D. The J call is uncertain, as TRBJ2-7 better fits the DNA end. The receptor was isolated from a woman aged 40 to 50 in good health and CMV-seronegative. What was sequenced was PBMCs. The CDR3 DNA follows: TGTGCCTGGAGCGAAACCTACGAGCAGTACTTC. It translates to CAWSETYEQYF.